The entry below gives a single T cell receptor beta chain sequence along with its context. This sample stems from a study of T cell responses to AZD1222 COVID-19 vaccine. The table came from immunoSEQ multiplex PCR; TCRdb's copy has only in-frame clones and leaves some out. The data show approximately 110,000 clones, more than 90% seen once. Germline CDR1 and CDR2: SGHNT and YENEEA. V dropped 5 bases and J dropped 10; count of bases not matched to a gene: 3. The CDR3 totals 12 residues. This clonotype originated in an adult in good health. V is TRBV11-3 and J is TRBJ2-1; 9 positions match TRBD1. Source: peripheral blood, taken on day 0 of AZD1222 vaccination. CDR3 sequence: CASSVDRGEQFF. CDR3 in DNA: TGTGCCAGCAGCGTCGACAGGGGGGAGCAGTTCTTC.